Below are 30 T cell receptor beta chains sequenced from a single sample in a study of T cell responses to AZD1222 COVID-19 vaccine. Profiling relied on immunoSEQ multiplex PCR, and the TCRdb table lists in-frame clones only, not all of them. The table includes about 88,000 clones, about 89% detected once. The sequencing here drew on peripheral blood, taken 28 days after the second AZD1222 dose. These receptors all come from an adult who received the AZD1222 COVID-19 vaccine.

The V and J genes are TRBV5-1 and TRBJ2-2; 13 bases match TRBD2. Per germline, CDR1 SGHRS and CDR2 YFSETQ. The V and J ends lost 0 bases and 0 bases, in that order; junction bases with no gene match: 2. This CDR3 is built from 18 residues. CDR3 in DNA: TGCGCCAGCAGCTTGGGACTAGCGGGGGGAACGAACACCGGGGAGCTGTTTTTT. Its translation: CASSLGLAGGTNTGELFF.

This clone was observed a few times. The chain uses TRBV2 and TRBJ1-2; D is possibly TRBD1 (6 bases). The CDR3 runs 14 residues. Trimming pared 4 bases from V and 4 bases from J, leaving 13 bases between. The germline V gene encodes CDR1 SNHLY and CDR2 FYNNEI. The CDR3 nucleotides are TGTGCCAGCAGTGTTGGGGGGGCTGGCTATGGCTACACCTTC. It codes for CASSVGGAGYGYTF.

This chain joins TRBV5-1 and TRBJ2-3; 14 nucleotides agree with TRBD2. Germline V gives CDR1 SGHRS, CDR2 YFSETQ. The CDR3 covers 16 residues. J gave up 3 bases and V 4 bases, and 4 bases lay outside the gene matches. CDR3 nucleotide sequence: TGCGCCAGCAGCCTATGGACTAGCGGGGGGACAGATACGCAGTATTTT. As protein: CASSLWTSGGTDTQYF.

The chain has TRBV11-2 and TRBJ1-1; TRBD1 matches at 7 bases. The CDR3 is 16 residues long. The V and J ends lost 5 bases and 5 bases, in that order; junction bases with no gene match: 14. Germline V gene data show CDR1 as SGHAT and CDR2 as FQNNGV. CDR3 protein: CASSPRGRGRKTEAFF. Here the CDR3 DNA reads TGTGCCAGCAGCCCGAGGGGCAGGGGGAGGAAAACTGAAGCTTTCTTT.

This rearrangement joins TRBV24-1 to TRBJ2-6; D could derive from TRBD1 or TRBD2 (6 bases each). Germline values: CDR1 KGHDR, CDR2 SFDVKD. V was trimmed by 2 bases and J by 3 bases, leaving 16 bases between them. The CDR3 length is 18 residues. The CDR3: CATSDSIGGYLGANVLTF. DNA of the CDR3: TGTGCCACCAGTGATTCAATCGGGGGCTACCTTGGGGCCAACGTCCTGACTTTC.

This chain uses TRBV6-1 with TRBJ1-1; D gene uncertain. Trimming took 0 bases from V and 3 from J, leaving 14 bases between them. Germline V gene data show CDR1 as MNHNS and CDR2 as SASEGT. CDR3 length equals 16 residues. The CDR3, as DNA: TGTGCCAGCAGTGAAGCGCGGGTTTGGGCGGACACTGAAGCTTTCTTT. Translating it yields CASSEARVWADTEAFF.

The chain joins TRBV19 to TRBJ1-2, with D unclear. There are 12 residues in the CDR3. The V gene's germline CDR1 is LNHDA and CDR2 SQIVND (reference sequence). Trimming shortened V by 5 bases and J by 5 bases, and 9 bases separated the two germline ends. CDR3 sequence (DNA): TGTGCCAGTAGTCCCGGGCTGTATGGCTACACCTTC. It specifies CASSPGLYGYTF.

The rearrangement uses TRBV5-1 and TRBJ1-4; TRBD1 matches 7 bases. V shed 4 bases and J 3 bases; nucleotides not matched to a gene: 6. The CDR3 extends over 15 amino acids. The germline V gene encodes CDR1 SGHRS and CDR2 YFSETQ. The CDR3 DNA is TGCGCCAGCAGCCGCGACAGGGCTTCTAATGAAAAACTGTTTTTT. As protein: CASSRDRASNEKLFF.

This chain uses TRBV18 with TRBJ2-1, with TRBD1 matching over 7 bases. Germline V gives CDR1 KGHSH, CDR2 LQKENI. This CDR3 spans 14 amino acids. After removal of 6 bases from V and 9 bases from J, the junction contained 11 bases not matched to a gene. CDR3 DNA: TGTGCCAGCTCTCAATCGGTAGGGGGCCTTGAGCAGTTCTTC. Its protein product is CASSQSVGGLEQFF.

The chain is built from TRBV18 and TRBJ1-2; 7 bases match TRBD1. CDR3 length: 16 residues. The V gene's germline CDR1 is KGHSH and CDR2 LQKENI. V lost 1 base to trimming and J lost 6 bases; unmatched junction nucleotides: 11. DNA of the CDR3: TGTGCCAGCTCACCACGAGGCGACAGGGATCGTCATGGCTACACCTTC. The encoded protein is CASSPRGDRDRHGYTF.

The CDR3 region has the DNA TGTGCCAGTAGTATCCCTGGGACAGGGGGGTACACTGAAGCTTTCTTT. Translation gives CASSIPGTGGYTEAFF. The chain uses TRBV19 and TRBJ1-1, with 11 bases identical to TRBD1. This CDR3 has 16 amino acids. From germline, CDR1 is LNHDA and CDR2 SQIVND (reference sequence). V gave up 3 bases and J gave up 3 bases; unmatched junction bases: 6.

The chain couples TRBV10-2 to TRBJ1-1, with D possibly TRBD1 on 5 matching bases. Germline V gene lookup returns CDR1 WSHSY and CDR2 SAAADI. This CDR3 is 14 amino acids long. Trimming stripped 4 bases from V and 4 bases from J, with 13 bases between. The CDR3 sequence: CASSALREGTEAFF. Here the CDR3 DNA reads TGCGCCAGCAGTGCCCTCAGGGAGGGCACTGAAGCTTTCTTT.

V usage is TRBV19 and J usage is TRBJ2-1, with 9 bases matching TRBD2. Losses at the gene ends were 7 bases for V and 8 bases for J; bases not matched to a gene: 9. Germline CDR1 LNHDA, CDR2 SQIVND (reference sequence). The CDR3 is 14 amino acids. The CDR3 is CASTTPGLAHEQFF. The CDR3 coding sequence is TGTGCCAGTACCACACCGGGACTAGCTCATGAGCAGTTCTTC.

The chain joins TRBV5-1 to TRBJ2-5; D may match TRBD1 or TRBD2 (5 bases each). CDR1 and CDR2 from the germline V gene are SGHRS and YFSETQ. V was shortened by 4 bases and J by 14 bases, with 21 bases between the two germline ends. The CDR3 has 13 amino acids. DNA for the CDR3: TGCGCCAGCAGCAGTCCTGGGTGGGACCGTCCATACTTC. The encoded protein is CASSSPGWDRPYF.

V is TRBV7-3 and J is TRBJ2-6; 9 bases are a match to TRBD1. The CDR3 has 17 residues. Germline V CDR1 and CDR2: SGHTA, FQGTGA. V shed 5 bases and J 1 base; nucleotides not matched to a gene: 6. The CDR3 nucleotides are TGTGCCAGCAGCCCCTCCGGGACAGGGTCTGGGGCCAACGTCCTGACTTTC. This translates into CASSPSGTGSGANVLTF.

This sequence joins TRBV11-2 and TRBJ2-3; 10 bases fit TRBD1. V lost 3 bases to trimming and J lost 3 bases; unmatched junction nucleotides: 3. CDR3 size: 15 residues. The V gene's germline CDR1 is SGHAT and CDR2 FQNNGV. The CDR3 DNA follows: TGTGCCAGCAGCTTGGGACAGGGGAGGACAGATACGCAGTATTTT. It specifies CASSLGQGRTDTQYF. The complete variable domain, with remaining parts taken from reference TRBV11-2 and TRBJ2-3, reads EAGVAQSPRYKIIEKRQSVAFWCNPISGHATLYWYQQILGQGPKLLIQFQNNGVVDDSQLPKDRFSAERLKGVDSTLKIQPAKLEDSAVYLCASSLGQGRTDTQYFGPGTRLTVL.

As DNA, the CDR3 is TGTGCCAGCAGCCGAGGCCCGAACACTGAAGCTTTCTTT. It translates to CASSRGPNTEAFF. This sequence joins TRBV7-2 and TRBJ1-1; D is unresolved. V was cut by 5 bases and J by 1 base, with 8 bases left in between. CDR3 length: 13 residues. The V gene's germline CDR1 is SGHTA and CDR2 FQGNSA.

J is TRBJ1-2 and V is TRBV6-5, with 7 bases that match TRBD1. CDR1 is MNHEY, CDR2 SVGAGI, per germline. V trimming: 5 bases; J trimming: 5 bases; junction bases outside the gene matches: 11. The CDR3 sequence is 15 residues long. The CDR3 nucleotides read TGTGCCAGCAGTCCCGGGACAGCAAATGGATATGGCTACACCTTC. As protein: CASSPGTANGYGYTF.

The chain joins TRBV4-2 to TRBJ1-2; D is uncertain. Germline V lookup: CDR1 LGHNA, CDR2 YNFKEQ. Trimming cost V 0 bases and J 4 bases, with 15 bases left between them. The CDR3 contains 16 residues. The CDR3 region has the DNA TGTGCCAGCAGCCAAGAGGCGACGAGCAATGGCTATGGCTACACCTTC. This gives the protein CASSQEATSNGYGYTF.

The V call is TRBV19, the J call TRBJ1-5; 8 nucleotides agree with TRBD1. The CDR3 extends over 18 amino acids. The germline gives CDR1 LNHDA, CDR2 SQIVND (reference sequence). Trimming cost V 5 bases and J 0 bases; bases outside gene matches: 12. CDR3 in amino acids: CASSGRTGLYGSNQPQHF. The DNA for the CDR3 is TGTGCCAGTAGTGGTAGGACAGGGCTCTATGGTAGCAATCAGCCCCAGCATTTT. The complete variable domain, with remaining parts taken from reference TRBV19 and TRBJ1-5, reads DGGITQSPKYLFRKEGQNVTLSCEQNLNHDAMYWYRQDPGQGLRLIYYSQIVNDFQKGDIAEGYSVSREKKESFPLTVTSAQKNPTAFYLCASSGRTGLYGSNQPQHFGDGTRLSIL.

The chain combines TRBV7-3 with TRBJ1-1; D not resolved. Per the germline V gene, CDR1 is SGHTA and CDR2 is FQGTGA. This CDR3 is 13 amino acids long. The V end was cut by 5 bases, the J end by 1 base, with 8 bases between. Written as DNA, the CDR3 is TGTGCCAGCAGCGTCTCCAAGAACACTGAAGCTTTCTTT. Translated, it gives CASSVSKNTEAFF.

In this sample, this clone turned up once. This chain links TRBV3-1 (or the pseudogene TRBV3-2) with TRBJ1-1, with D unclear. Germline CDR1 and CDR2: LGHDT and YNNKEL (reference sequence). CDR3 length: 13 residues. The V end was cut by 4 bases, the J end by 4 bases, with 10 bases between. The CDR3 sequence is CASSLSLGTEAFF. As DNA, the CDR3 is TGTGCCAGCAGCCTATCCTTGGGCACTGAAGCTTTCTTT.

This rearrangement joins TRBV5-5 to TRBJ2-7; 7 nucleotides line up with TRBD1. The CDR3 covers 15 residues. With V trimmed by 3 bases and J by 7 bases, 13 bases remained unmatched. Looked up from germline, CDR1 is SGHKS and CDR2 is YYEKEE (reference sequence). In DNA, the CDR3 is TGTGCCAGCAGCTACAGGGGACAAGCACCACGGGAGCAGTACTTC. It encodes CASSYRGQAPREQYF. The full variable domain, its missing parts supplied by reference TRBV5-5 and TRBJ2-7, is DAGVTQSPTHLIKTRGQQVTLRCSPISGHKSVSWYQQVLGQGPQFIFQYYEKEERGRGNFPDRFSARQFPNYSSELNVNALLLGDSALYLCASSYRGQAPREQYFGPGTRLTVT.

The V call is TRBV12-3 or TRBV12-4, the J call TRBJ2-2; D ambiguous. Trimming stripped 8 bases from V and 8 bases from J, with 15 bases between. This CDR3 comprises 13 residues. CDR3 nucleotides: TGTGCCAGCTGGTATGGGCGACCGGGGGAGCTGTTTTTT. Amino acid sequence: CASWYGRPGELFF.

The chain employs TRBV18 and TRBJ1-3; possibly TRBD1 for D (6 bases). Trimming pared 3 bases from V and 0 bases from J, leaving 12 bases between. Germline CDR1 is KGHSH and CDR2 is LQKENI. The CDR3 spans 16 residues. The CDR3 DNA follows: TGTGCCAGCTCACCGAACGACAGGCGCTCTGGAAACACCATATATTTT. Amino acids: CASSPNDRRSGNTIYF.

The table lists this clone with a few counts. V usage is TRBV11-1 and J usage is TRBJ2-7; D unclear. CDR3 length: 12 residues. Trimming cost V 5 bases and J 3 bases, with 8 bases left between them. Germline CDR1 reads SGHAT; CDR2 reads FQDESV (reference sequence). The CDR3 here is CASSPSLYEQYF. Written as DNA, the CDR3 is TGTGCCAGCAGCCCCAGTCTCTACGAGCAGTACTTC.

The rearrangement joins TRBV5-1 to TRBJ1-3, with 11 bases identical to TRBD1. Germline values: CDR1 SGHRS, CDR2 YFSETQ. V was pared by 2 bases and J by 4 bases, with 5 bases of the junction left unmatched. The CDR3 length is 16 residues. The CDR3 nucleotides are TGCGCCAGCAGCTTAGGACAGGGGGCCTCGGGAAACACCATATATTTT. Its protein is CASSLGQGASGNTIYF.

CDR3 sequence: CASGSGLAYETQYF. The CDR3 nucleotides are TGTGCCAGCGGATCGGGACTAGCGTACGAGACCCAGTACTTC. The genes are TRBV2 and TRBJ2-5; TRBD2 matches 10 bases. Germline values: CDR1 SNHLY, CDR2 FYNNEI. CDR3 length: 14 residues. V trimming: 8 bases; J trimming: 5 bases; junction bases outside the gene matches: 8.

The rearrangement joins TRBV9 to TRBJ2-3; 12 bases match TRBD2. The germline CDR1 and CDR2 sequences are SGDLS and YYNGEE. The junction had 10 bases not matched to a gene; V was cut back by 4 bases and J by 7 bases. This CDR3 contains 16 residues. CDR3 amino acids: CASSPRTSGNTYTQYF. CDR3 DNA: TGTGCCAGCAGCCCCCGGACTAGCGGGAATACTTATACGCAGTATTTT.

This rearrangement joins TRBV5-8 to TRBJ2-3; D perhaps matches TRBD2 (6 bases). CDR3 length: 15 residues. Germline values: CDR1 SGHTS, CDR2 YDEGEE. The V end was cut by 4 bases, the J end by 7 bases, with 19 bases between. CDR3 amino acids: CASSPNRGKKNTQYF. CDR3 DNA sequence: TGTGCCAGCAGCCCAAACCGGGGGAAGAAGAATACGCAGTATTTT.